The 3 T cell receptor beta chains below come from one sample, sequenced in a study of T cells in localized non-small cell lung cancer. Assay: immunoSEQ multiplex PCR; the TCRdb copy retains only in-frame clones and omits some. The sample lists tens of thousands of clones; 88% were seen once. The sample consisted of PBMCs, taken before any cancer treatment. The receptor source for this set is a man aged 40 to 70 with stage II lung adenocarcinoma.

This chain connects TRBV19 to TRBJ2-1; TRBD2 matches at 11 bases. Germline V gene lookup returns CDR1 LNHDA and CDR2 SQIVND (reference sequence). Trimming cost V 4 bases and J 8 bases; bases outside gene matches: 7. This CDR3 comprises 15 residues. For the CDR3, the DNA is TGTGCCAGTAGTACCACTAGCGGGAGAGGGGATGAGCAGTTCTTC. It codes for CASSTTSGRGDEQFF.

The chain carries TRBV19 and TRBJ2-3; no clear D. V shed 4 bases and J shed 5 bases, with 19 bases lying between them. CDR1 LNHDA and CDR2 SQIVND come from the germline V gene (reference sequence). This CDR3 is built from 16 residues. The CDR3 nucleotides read TGTGCCAGTAGTAAGGGCGGCATTGGCTCCGGAGATACGCAGTATTTT. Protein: CASSKGGIGSGDTQYF.

CDR3 residues: CASSPYRTGNYGYTF. The CDR3 region has the DNA TGTGCCAGCAGCCCCTACCGGACAGGGAACTATGGCTACACCTTC. V usage is TRBV7-2 and J usage is TRBJ1-2; 8 bases map to TRBD1. V gave up 5 bases and J gave up 2 bases; unmatched junction bases: 7. The V gene's germline CDR1 is SGHTA and CDR2 FQGNSA. This CDR3 has 15 residues. The complete variable domain, with remaining parts taken from reference TRBV7-2 and TRBJ1-2, reads GAGVSQSPSNKVTEKGKDVELRCDPISGHTALYWYRQSLGQGLEFLIYFQGNSAPDKSGLPSDRFSAERTGGSVSTLTIQRTQQEDSAVYLCASSPYRTGNYGYTFGSGTRLTVV.